One and the same sample provided the 20 T cell receptor beta chains below, sequenced in a study of shared clonotypes between healthy human individuals. CD45RO-negative CD8 cells positively selected for CCR7 made up the naive population, which excluded terminally differentiated effector memory CD45RA+ cells. TCRdb's copy holds only in-frame clones and misses some; the assay was immunoSEQ multiplex PCR. The sample includes about 550,000 clones, over 95% seen only once; the top ten take less than 0.13%. Sequenced sample: naive CD8+ T cells sorted from blood. The receptors come from a woman aged 25 to 39 in good health.

The chain recombines TRBV14 with TRBJ1-4; 7 nucleotides match TRBD1. The trim removed 4 bases at V and 6 bases at J, leaving 11 bases unmatched. Germline lookup yields CDR1 SGHDN and CDR2 FVKESK. The CDR3 runs 16 residues. The CDR3 spells CASSRSSEGADEKLFF. The CDR3 nucleotides are TGTGCCAGCAGCCGAAGTTCCGAGGGGGCCGATGAAAAACTGTTTTTT.

V and J are TRBV6-6 and TRBJ2-1; D call uncertain. The CDR3 runs 13 residues. Between the trimmed V and J ends, which lost 6 bases and 4 bases, there was a span of 10 bases. The V gene's germline CDR1 is MNHNY and CDR2 SVGAGI (reference sequence). The CDR3 DNA reads TGTGCCAGCAGCCCCTTAGGATACAATGAGCAGTTCTTC. This sequence encodes CASSPLGYNEQFF.

The J gene is TRBJ1-1, the V gene TRBV6-6; TRBD1 might be the D (6 bases). The CDR3 is made up of 14 amino acids. Trimming cost V 5 bases and J 6 bases, with 16 bases left between them. CDR1 is MNHNY and CDR2 is SVGAGI in the germline V gene (reference sequence). The CDR3 DNA sequence: TGTGCCAGCAGTCAAGGGGGTATCGTCGCTGAAGCTTTCTTT. It yields the protein CASSQGGIVAEAFF.

This chain uses TRBV27 with TRBJ2-1; D possibly matches TRBD1 or TRBD2 (5 bases each). Germline V gene lookup returns CDR1 MNHEY and CDR2 SMNVEV (reference sequence). The CDR3 spans 12 residues. V lost 3 bases and J lost 10, with 10 bases in between. CDR3 sequence reads: CASSLPGPEQFF. DNA for the CDR3: TGTGCCAGCAGTTTGCCGGGACCAGAGCAGTTCTTC.

The V call is TRBV7-8, the J call TRBJ1-1, with D hard to call. Trimming took 5 bases from V and 3 from J, leaving 19 bases between them. There are 16 residues in the CDR3. Germline V gives CDR1 SGHVS, CDR2 FQNEAQ. CDR3 loop: CASSTLPRGRHTEAFF. In DNA, the CDR3 is TGTGCCAGCAGCACCCTACCCCGGGGTAGGCACACTGAAGCTTTCTTT.

The genes are TRBV5-6 and TRBJ1-2; 7 bases agree with TRBD1. This CDR3 is built from 17 residues. Per germline, CDR1 SGHDT and CDR2 YYEEEE. V dropped 5 bases and J dropped 3; count of bases not matched to a gene: 16. CDR3 nucleotides: TGTGCCAGCAGTCTACGGGACAGCCTAGCTCGTTACTATGGCTACACCTTC. As protein: CASSLRDSLARYYGYTF.

The DNA of the CDR3 is TGCGCCAGCAGTGAGATGGCCAGGGCCGGCACTGAAGCTTTCTTT. As protein: CASSEMARAGTEAFF. V usage is TRBV10-2 and J usage is TRBJ1-1, with D perhaps TRBD1 (5 bases). V was pared by 2 bases and J by 4 bases, with 14 bases between. The CDR3 spans 15 residues. Looked up from germline, CDR1 is WSHSY and CDR2 is SAAADI.

Turning to this clone: One junction end disagrees with the germline gene, perhaps due to a read error. This sequence joins TRBV5-8 and TRBJ2-5; 11 bases line up with TRBD2. In germline, CDR1 is SGHTS, CDR2 YDEGEE. This CDR3 region has 16 residues. The CDR3 DNA is TGTGCCAGCAGCTTGGCATATTTACTAGCGGGAGTCGGGGATCACTTC. Translation: CASSLAYLLAGVGDHF.

The J gene is TRBJ1-2, the V gene TRBV28; TRBD1 might be the D (6 bases). Looked up from germline, CDR1 is MDHEN and CDR2 is SYDVKM. V lost 3 bases and J 2 bases, leaving 16 bases between the germline ends. This CDR3 is built from 16 residues. The CDR3 DNA is TGTGCCAGCAGTTTTATCCCGGGGGCGGAGAACTATGGCTACACCTTC. This encodes CASSFIPGAENYGYTF.

The chain is built from TRBV28 and TRBJ1-3; no reliable D call. CDR3 size: 17 residues. The V end was cut by 3 bases, the J end by 0 bases, with 15 bases between. Germline CDR1 is MDHEN and CDR2 is SYDVKM. In DNA form, the CDR3 reads TGTGCCAGCAGTTTTCCCCACCGTGAGATCTCTGGAAACACCATATATTTT. This codes for CASSFPHREISGNTIYF.

The chain joins TRBV4-2 to TRBJ2-7, with no clear D. V was trimmed by 0 bases and J by 5 bases, leaving 8 bases between them. CDR3 length: 13 residues. In germline, CDR1 is LGHNA, CDR2 YNFKEQ. This CDR3 reads CASSQDFSHEQYF. In DNA, the CDR3 is TGTGCCAGCAGCCAAGATTTTTCCCACGAGCAGTACTTC.

The rearrangement links TRBV5-6 to TRBJ2-7, with D perhaps given as TRBD1 or TRBD2 (6 bases each). CDR1 and CDR2 (germline): SGHDT, YYEEEE. The ends were cut back, 0 bases at V and 7 bases at J, with 14 bases in the middle. CDR3 length: 14 residues. CDR3 bases: TGTGCCAGCAGCTTGGGATGGGGGGCGGATGAGCAGTACTTC. Translation gives CASSLGWGADEQYF. Combining the CDR3 with reference TRBV5-6 and TRBJ2-7 gives the whole variable domain DAGVTQSPTHLIKTRGQQVTLRCSPKSGHDTVSWYQQALGQGPQFIFQYYEEEERQRGNFPDRFSGHQFPNYSSELNVNALLLGDSALYLCASSLGWGADEQYFGPGTRLTVT.

V gene TRBV13 combines with J gene TRBJ1-3; 8 bases line up with TRBD1. The CDR3 contains 17 residues. The germline CDR1 and CDR2 sequences are PRHDT and FYEKMQ (reference sequence). V shed 6 bases and J 4 bases; nucleotides not matched to a gene: 14. The CDR3 region is CASRTVTGDNPGNTIYF. The CDR3 DNA reads TGTGCCAGCAGAACCGTGACAGGGGATAACCCCGGAAACACCATATATTTT.

V usage is TRBV7-8 and J usage is TRBJ2-3; 11 bases align to TRBD2. V dropped 5 bases and J dropped 5; count of bases not matched to a gene: 9. The CDR3 sequence is 16 residues long. The germline gives CDR1 SGHVS, CDR2 FQNEAQ. CDR3 sequence (DNA): TGTGCCAGCAGCCCCTTACTAGCGGGAGTGAAAGATACGCAGTATTTT. This gives the protein CASSPLLAGVKDTQYF.

The chain has TRBV7-2 and TRBJ2-5, with D hard to call. CDR3 length: 16 residues. V dropped 4 bases and J dropped 4 bases, with 19 bases sitting between them. Germline V lookup: CDR1 SGHTA, CDR2 FQGNSA. The CDR3 bases are TGTGCCAGCAGCTCTCGAACCCACAAGATACGAGAGACCCAGTACTTC. Its translation: CASSSRTHKIRETQYF.

On this clone itself: The sample holds other DNA sequences that translate to the same CDR3. V usage is TRBV6-5 and J usage is TRBJ1-5; unclear D gene. The ends were cut back, 4 bases at V and 0 bases at J, with 7 bases in the middle. Germline values: CDR1 MNHEY, CDR2 SVGAGI. The CDR3 covers 14 residues. CDR3 coding DNA: TGTGCCAGCAGTTCTGGGGATAGCAATCAGCCCCAGCATTTT. Amino acids: CASSSGDSNQPQHF.

This chain uses TRBV11-2 with TRBJ1-2, with D perhaps TRBD1 (6 bases). Germline loops: CDR1 SGHAT, CDR2 FQNNGV. The CDR3 runs 15 residues. With 2 bases removed from V and 6 bases from J, the gap between germline ends came to 16 bases. The CDR3: CASSLMSGALNGYTF. CDR3 DNA sequence: TGTGCCAGCAGCTTAATGTCGGGGGCCCTGAATGGCTACACCTTC.

A single count supports this clone. The rearrangement links TRBV5-1 to TRBJ1-1; D uncertain. Deletions cut 0 bases from V and 4 bases from J, with 7 bases between. Germline V CDR1 and CDR2: SGHRS, YFSETQ. The CDR3 is 13 residues long. CDR3 sequence: CASSLGPGTEAFF. The CDR3 DNA sequence: TGCGCCAGCAGCTTGGGGCCGGGCACTGAAGCTTTCTTT.

The V call is TRBV19, the J call TRBJ2-1; 8 bases are shared with TRBD2. The length of the CDR3 is 15 residues. The germline V gene has CDR1 LNHDA and CDR2 SQIVND (reference sequence). The V segment lost 1 base and the J segment 6 bases; nucleotides outside the gene matches: 5. In DNA, the CDR3 is TGTGCCAGTAGTATAGCAGCGGGAGACCTCAATGAGCAGTTCTTC. It encodes CASSIAAGDLNEQFF.

This sequence joins TRBV5-6 and TRBJ2-1; TRBD2 matches 7 bases. The V gene's germline CDR1 is SGHDT and CDR2 YYEEEE. This CDR3 region has 16 residues. The V and J ends lost 2 bases and 7 bases, in that order; junction bases with no gene match: 12. CDR3 DNA: TGTGCCAGCAGCTTCGGGACGGCGGGAGTTTGGAATGAGCAGTTCTTC. This gives the protein CASSFGTAGVWNEQFF.